This T cell receptor beta chain originates from a study of T cell repertoires in cytomegalovirus infection. Study-wide results and caveats: Clonotype analysis showed dominance of the ex vivo response by HLA-C-restricted CMV-specific TCR beta clonotypes.

TCRdb passed the reads through MiXCR, listing each CDR3 protein once. The sample carries hundreds of thousands of distinct CDR3 sequences, 25% to 35% recorded once. This clonotype was picked up a small number of times. The antigen is unknown. The CDR3 runs 13 residues. Looked up from germline, CDR1 is MNHEY and CDR2 is SMNVEV (reference sequence). With 6 bases removed from V and 3 bases from J, the gap between germline ends came to 11 bases. The source is a human donor in good health (CMV status not recorded). Some clones in this sample may be carry-over from other donors' samples. The sequencing used cultured PBMCs, collected from culture after CMV antigen stimulation. The gene calls are TRBV27 and TRBJ1-2; D gene ambiguous. This CDR3 reads CASRSVVDYGYTF. As DNA, the CDR3 is TGTGCCAGCAGGTCGGTGGTGGACTATGGCTACACCTTC.